Shown below are 20 T cell receptor beta chains from a single sample sequenced in a study of T-cell reconstitution after alpha-beta-depleted transplantation in children. It was with unique molecular identifiers that the TCRbeta library was prepared. TCRdb fed the PCR reads into MiXCR, producing one record per CDR3 protein. The profile shows around 70,000 distinct CDR3 sequences, roughly a tenth of them singletons. The source was PBMCs, collected before TCRalphabeta/CD19-depleted stem cell transplant. The receptors come from a boy between 10 and 17 years old with acute myeloid leukemia, due to receive a stem cell transplant.

Notes on this clonotype: The limits of the CDR3 on the DNA are not certain, so only TCRdb's listed CDR3 is given. This rearrangement joins TRBV12-3 or TRBV12-4 to TRBJ1-2; TRBD1 reflects the table's D call only, with no check against the DNA. Counting both end residues, the CDR3 totals 13 amino acids. This CDR3 is CASSTSGAHGYTF.

This clonotype has a count of ten or more. This chain links TRBV3-1 with TRBJ2-7, with 9 bases that match TRBD1. Germline CDR1 is LGHDT and CDR2 is YNNKEL (reference sequence). This CDR3 comprises 16 residues. The J segment lost 2 bases and the V segment lost 0 bases, leaving 5 bases of the junction unmatched. The CDR3, as DNA: TGTGCCAGCAGCCAAGAAGGACAGGGGAGCCCCTACGAGCAGTACGTC. Amino acid sequence: CASSQEGQGSPYEQYV.

This clonotype was detected many times. The V and J genes are TRBV7-9 and TRBJ1-4, with no clear D. The ends were cut back, 6 bases at V and 5 bases at J, with 13 bases in the middle. The germline CDR1 and CDR2 sequences are SEHNR and FQNEAQ (reference sequence). CDR3 length: 14 residues. The CDR3 spells CASRFGPSNEKLFF. The CDR3 nucleotides read TGTGCCAGCAGATTCGGACCTTCGAATGAAAAACTGTTTTTT.

This clonotype was seen many times. This chain uses TRBV7-9 with TRBJ2-1; TRBD2 matches at 8 bases. This CDR3 is 16 amino acids long. The trim removed 5 bases at V and 6 bases at J, leaving 12 bases unmatched. CDR1 is SEHNR and CDR2 is FQNEAQ in the germline V gene (reference sequence). The CDR3 sequence: CASSPRERERGNEQFF. DNA of the CDR3: TGTGCCAGCAGCCCAAGGGAGCGGGAGCGCGGCAATGAGCAGTTCTTC.

This clonotype was found many times. This chain links TRBV10-3 with TRBJ2-1; 11 nucleotides line up with TRBD2. This CDR3 region has 19 residues. Germline V gives CDR1 ENHRY, CDR2 SYGVKD. The V segment lost 6 bases and the J segment 6 bases; nucleotides outside the gene matches: 19. CDR3 residues: CAIRVQGPPSGRIPNEQFF. Here the CDR3 DNA reads TGTGCCATCAGGGTGCAAGGCCCGCCTAGCGGGAGGATCCCCAATGAGCAGTTCTTC.

There are a few counts of this clonotype. The V call is TRBV20-1, the J call TRBJ2-1; 7 bases map to TRBD2. The CDR3 extends over 11 amino acids. J lost 8 bases, V lost 5 bases, and 3 bases had no gene match. The V gene's germline CDR1 is DFQATT and CDR2 SNEGSKA (reference sequence). The CDR3 coding sequence is TGCAGTGCTTTGGGGAGGGATGAGCAGTTCTTC. Encoded protein: CSALGRDEQFF.

Concerning this clonotype itself: Just one base apart from a much larger clone, this may be a read error. This sequence joins TRBV12-3 or TRBV12-4 and TRBJ2-7; no reliable D call. The CDR3 has 14 amino acids. V was shortened by 6 bases and J by 5 bases, with 17 bases between the two germline ends. The CDR3 region has the DNA TGTGCCAGCAGCCCGGGCAGCCCTCACCACGAGCAGTACTTC. Residues: CASSPGSPHHEQYF.

This clonotype showed up many times. The genes are TRBV24-1 and TRBJ2-2; D not certain. With 1 base removed from V and 4 bases from J, the gap between germline ends came to 9 bases. The CDR3 covers 15 residues. Germline V gene lookup returns CDR1 KGHDR and CDR2 SFDVKD. The CDR3 DNA reads as TGTGCCACCAGTGATTTTAAGGCGGTCACCGGGGAGCTGTTTTTT. Protein product: CATSDFKAVTGELFF.

This clonotype was counted at least ten times. V is TRBV6-1 and J is TRBJ2-4, with a possible D match to TRBD2 (5 bases). The CDR3 has 14 amino acids. Between the trimmed V and J ends, which lost 5 bases and 7 bases, there was a span of 15 bases. CDR1 and CDR2 from the germline V gene are MNHNS and SASEGT. CDR3 DNA: TGTGCCAGCAGTAGGATGAGGGCTAGGAACATTCAGTACTTC. It encodes CASSRMRARNIQYF.

The table lists this clonotype with many counts. The chain recombines TRBV28 with TRBJ2-2; 8 bases are a match to TRBD1. CDR3 length: 14 amino acids. V was pared by 5 bases and J by 4 bases, with 3 bases of the junction left unmatched. CDR1 is MDHEN and CDR2 is SYDVKM in the germline V gene. The CDR3 bases are TGTGCCAGCAGTATCACAGGGGGCACCGGGGAGCTGTTTTTT. Its protein is CASSITGGTGELFF.

This clonotype showed up many times. The chain is built from TRBV6-6 and TRBJ1-1; TRBD1 might be the D (5 bases). The CDR3 covers 13 residues. Looked up from germline, CDR1 is MNHNY and CDR2 is SVGAGI (reference sequence). The ends were cut back, 2 bases at V and 3 bases at J, with 7 bases in the middle. CDR3 nucleotides: TGTGCCAGCAGTTACGGGGGGGACACTGAAGCTTTCTTT. Its translation: CASSYGGDTEAFF.

This clonotype was seen ten or more times. This rearrangement joins TRBV28 to TRBJ1-5, with D possibly TRBD1 on 6 matching bases. The CDR3 has 13 residues. Germline V lookup: CDR1 MDHEN, CDR2 SYDVKM. The V and J ends lost 6 bases and 4 bases respectively, with 10 bases between them. Here the CDR3 DNA reads TGTGCCAGCAGCCCGACAGGTAATCAGCCCCAGCATTTT. Translated: CASSPTGNQPQHF.

This chain joins TRBV7-2 and TRBJ2-7; TRBD2 matches 7 bases. With V trimmed by 0 bases and J by 0 bases, 2 bases remained unmatched. This CDR3 has 15 residues. Germline V lookup: CDR1 SGHTA, CDR2 FQGNSA. The CDR3 bases are TGTGCCAGCAGCTTAGCTGGGACTACCTCCTACGAGCAGTACTTC. Translating it yields CASSLAGTTSYEQYF.

There are many counts of this clonotype. V is TRBV6-5 and J is TRBJ2-3; D gene ambiguous. The length of the CDR3 is 16 residues. Germline loops: CDR1 MNHEY, CDR2 SVGAGI. Trimming removed 6 bases at V and 0 bases at J, with 16 bases between. DNA of the CDR3: TGTGCCAGCAGCCGCGCCCGACCCAGGAGCACAGATACGCAGTATTTT. Encoded protein: CASSRARPRSTDTQYF.

In this sample, this clonotype turned up many times. The CDR3 loop reads CASSQDLRGPYEQYF. CDR3 in DNA: TGCGCCAGCAGCCAAGATCTGCGGGGACCCTACGAGCAGTACTTC. The chain is built from TRBV4-3 and TRBJ2-7; D may be TRBD2 (6 bases). From germline, CDR1 is LGHNA and CDR2 YSLEER. This CDR3 contains 15 residues. Deletions cut 0 bases from V and 2 bases from J, with 11 bases between.

This clonotype was observed many times. This chain's CDR3 is CSAMTGGLSGNTIYF. The DNA of the CDR3 is TGCAGTGCGATGACAGGGGGACTCTCTGGAAACACCATATATTTT. This chain connects TRBV20-1 to TRBJ1-3; TRBD1 agrees at 9 bases. The CDR3 consists of 15 residues. Germline lookup yields CDR1 DFQATT and CDR2 SNEGSKA (reference sequence). The V and J ends lost 6 bases and 0 bases, in that order; junction bases with no gene match: 6.

This clonotype was counted at least ten times. The chain joins TRBV20-1 to TRBJ2-1, with D tentatively TRBD2 (5 bases). V lost 4 bases and J 7 bases, leaving 11 bases between the germline ends. This CDR3 region has 12 residues. The germline V gene encodes CDR1 DFQATT and CDR2 SNEGSKA (reference sequence). CDR3 DNA: TGCAGTGCTAAAGATGGACTGAATGAGCAGTTCTTC. Its protein product is CSAKDGLNEQFF.

The chain links TRBV28 to TRBJ2-5; D unresolved. Trimming removed 6 bases from V and 0 bases from J, with 14 bases in between. Germline V gives CDR1 MDHEN, CDR2 SYDVKM. The CDR3 loop spans 15 amino acids. The CDR3 reads CASSDSTGYQETQYF. In DNA, the CDR3 is TGTGCCAGCAGCGACTCGACGGGTTACCAAGAGACCCAGTACTTC.

At least ten counts were recorded for this clonotype. This chain links TRBV19 with TRBJ2-1; the D is unclear. V dropped 3 bases and J dropped 7 bases, with 4 bases sitting between them. This CDR3 has 11 residues. The V gene's germline CDR1 is LNHDA and CDR2 SQIVND (reference sequence). CDR3 DNA sequence: TGTGCCAGTAGTATTAAAAATGAGCAGTTCTTC. Protein: CASSIKNEQFF.

At least ten counts were recorded for this clonotype. This chain uses TRBV25-1 with TRBJ1-1; 9 bases line up with TRBD1. This CDR3 is built from 15 residues. Germline lookup yields CDR1 MGHDK and CDR2 SYGVNS. J was trimmed by 5 bases and V by 4 bases; bases with no gene match: 8. The CDR3 loop reads CASSVGTGGGTEAFF. CDR3 DNA: TGTGCCAGCAGTGTGGGAACAGGGGGCGGTACTGAAGCTTTCTTT. The full variable domain, rest sourced from reference TRBV25-1 and TRBJ1-1, is EADIYQTPRYLVIGTGKKITLECSQTMGHDKMYWYQQDPGMELHLIHYSYGVNSTEKGDLSSESTVSRIRTEHFPLTLESARPSHTSQYLCASSVGTGGGTEAFFGQGTRLTVV.